This T cell receptor beta chain was captured in a study of HIV-infected patients and healthy controls. The study's findings and limits: Compared with healthy controls, HIV-infected patients showed less CDR3 sharing between individuals.

Roughly three months, about 14 weeks, into antiretroviral therapy, follow-up blood was collected. No cell fractionation was done, so the repertoire covers all unsorted peripheral blood T cells. About 480 ng RNA was reverse transcribed with alpha and beta constant-region primers. Separate chain-specific third strand synthesis with multiplexing indices produced the alpha and beta libraries. All rearrangements within a chain used one primer pair; cDNA molecules carried barcodes. TCRdb recomputed calls from the 5' RACE reads with MiXCR, one row per CDR3 protein. The sample records over 8,000 distinct CDR3 sequences, around 6% being singletons. The length of the CDR3 is 17 residues. Trimming cost V 7 bases and J 1 base, with 21 bases left between them. Germline loops: CDR1 MNHNY, CDR2 SVGAGI (reference sequence). This clonotype occurred many times. As yet, its antigen is unknown.

Material: blood, obtained during antiretroviral therapy. This chain joins TRBV6-6 and TRBJ2-3; tentatively, D is TRBD2 (6 bases). This receptor was obtained from an adult with HIV infection. The donor label of this sample is uncertain. The DNA for the CDR3 is TGTGCCAGCAACTCATACCTAGCGCAGAAGGGCACAGATACGCAGTATTTT. Amino acids: CASNSYLAQKGTDTQYF.